The 14 T cell receptor beta chains in this list originate from one sample, sequenced in a study of T cell responses to AZD1222 COVID-19 vaccine. Repertoires were generated with immunoSEQ multiplex PCR, while TCRdb's copy carries only in-frame clones and drops some. The sample shows more than 150,000 clones, 85% to 95% of them seen only once. This specimen consisted of peripheral blood, obtained 28 days after the second AZD1222 dose. The receptors were gathered from an adult who received the AZD1222 COVID-19 vaccine.

The V gene is TRBV4-1, the J gene TRBJ1-3; D possibly corresponds to TRBD1 (5 bases). The CDR3 runs to 17 residues. V gave up 2 bases and J gave up 2 bases, with 16 bases separating them. CDR1 MGHRA and CDR2 YSYEKL come from the germline V gene. The CDR3 loop reads CASSQQSRGGAGNTIYF. CDR3 nucleotide sequence: TGCGCCAGCAGCCAACAATCTCGCGGGGGGGCTGGAAACACCATATATTTT.

This chain connects TRBV7-9 to TRBJ1-1, with 7 nucleotides matching TRBD1. V was clipped by 1 base and J by 5 bases; unmatched bases: 4. CDR3 length: 14 amino acids. Germline V gene sequence: CDR1 SEHNR, CDR2 FQNEAQ (reference sequence). The CDR3 region is CASSLEARGTEAFF. CDR3 in DNA: TGTGCCAGCAGCTTAGAGGCCAGGGGGACTGAAGCTTTCTTT.

J is TRBJ2-2 and V is TRBV29-1, with TRBD2 as a possible D gene (5 bases). Germline CDR1 reads SQVTM; CDR2 reads ANQGSEA. The V and J ends lost 3 bases and 6 bases respectively, with 11 bases between them. The CDR3 is made up of 13 amino acids. This CDR3 reads CSVESSRAGELFF. The CDR3 nucleotides are TGCAGCGTTGAGTCTAGCCGCGCCGGGGAGCTGTTTTTT.

The gene calls are TRBV13 and TRBJ2-2; 10 nucleotides agree with TRBD2. This CDR3 has 15 amino acids. The germline V gene encodes CDR1 PRHDT and CDR2 FYEKMQ (reference sequence). After removal of 4 bases from V and 6 bases from J, the junction contained 5 bases not matched to a gene. This CDR3 is CASSWGTSVSGELFF. In nucleotides, the CDR3 is TGTGCCAGCAGCTGGGGGACTAGCGTATCCGGGGAGCTGTTTTTT.

The chain has TRBV7-9 and TRBJ1-1; no clear D gene. Germline V CDR1 and CDR2: SEHNR, FQNEAQ (reference sequence). The CDR3 loop spans 12 amino acids. Trimming left V 5 bases short and J 7 bases short, with 11 bases between. DNA of the CDR3: TGTGCCAGCAGCCCCGGAGGGAATGAAGCTTTCTTT. Amino acid sequence: CASSPGGNEAFF.

CDR3 loop: CASSEMGQGYTF. CDR3 coding DNA: TGTGCCAGCAGTGAAATGGGGCAGGGCTACACCTTC. The chain joins TRBV2 to TRBJ1-2, with a weak D call TRBD1 (5 bases). The CDR3 spans 12 residues. The germline gives CDR1 SNHLY, CDR2 FYNNEI. Deletions cut 2 bases from V and 8 bases from J, with 9 bases between.

The count of this clone is one. J is TRBJ1-3 and V is TRBV19; D remains unclear. This CDR3 is 15 amino acids long. V was cut by 5 bases and J by 1 base, with 12 bases left in between. Germline assignment: CDR1 LNHDA and CDR2 SQIVND (reference sequence). CDR3 protein: CASSPSTWSGNTIYF. The CDR3 DNA sequence: TGTGCCAGTAGTCCAAGTACCTGGTCTGGAAACACCATATATTTT.

The V call is TRBV19, the J call TRBJ2-6; perhaps TRBD2 as D (7 bases). Germline V gene sequence: CDR1 LNHDA, CDR2 SQIVND (reference sequence). Trimming left V 7 bases short and J 2 bases short, with 12 bases between. The length of the CDR3 is 15 residues. CDR3 sequence reads: CASTKGGPGANVLTF. CDR3 sequence (DNA): TGTGCCAGTACGAAGGGGGGGCCTGGGGCCAACGTCCTGACTTTC.

The chain combines TRBV7-9 with TRBJ1-1, with no clear D. Germline V gene lookup returns CDR1 SEHNR and CDR2 FQNEAQ (reference sequence). The CDR3 has 13 residues. The ends were cut back, 5 bases at V and 2 bases at J, with 9 bases in the middle. The CDR3 sequence is CASSLVVNTEAFF. For the CDR3, the DNA is TGTGCCAGCAGCCTCGTAGTTAACACTGAAGCTTTCTTT.

This chain links TRBV11-1 with TRBJ1-1; D may be TRBD1 (6 bases). This CDR3 is built from 14 residues. Trimming removed 0 bases from V and 4 bases from J, with 9 bases in between. CDR1 SGHAT and CDR2 FQDESV come from the germline V gene (reference sequence). CDR3 protein: CASSLAQGRTEAFF. CDR3 in DNA: TGTGCCAGCAGCTTAGCACAGGGTCGCACTGAAGCTTTCTTT.

This chain joins TRBV4-1 and TRBJ2-5, with 7 nucleotides matching TRBD1. Trimming at V came to 6 bases and at J to 2 bases, leaving 12 bases not matched to a gene. This CDR3 comprises 16 residues. Germline CDR1 is MGHRA and CDR2 is YSYEKL. CDR3: CASRQKPGTAQETQYF. CDR3 bases: TGCGCCAGCAGGCAAAAACCAGGGACAGCACAAGAGACCCAGTACTTC.

V and J are TRBV19 and TRBJ1-4, with D unclear. CDR1 and CDR2 (germline): LNHDA, SQIVND (reference sequence). V dropped 3 bases and J dropped 4 bases, with 12 bases sitting between them. CDR3 length equals 15 residues. The CDR3 nucleotides are TGTGCCAGTAGTATCTCGAGCGCACTTAATGAAAAACTGTTTTTT. Encoded protein: CASSISSALNEKLFF.

This chain connects TRBV13 to TRBJ1-2; D is undetermined. The CDR3 has 15 amino acids. Trimming pared 4 bases from V and 4 bases from J, leaving 16 bases between. Per the germline V gene, CDR1 is PRHDT and CDR2 is FYEKMQ (reference sequence). As DNA, the CDR3 is TGTGCCAGCAGCTCTAGTGGCACGGGGAGCTATGGCTACACCTTC. Translating it yields CASSSSGTGSYGYTF.

This rearrangement joins TRBV5-1 to TRBJ2-5, with 9 bases aligning to TRBD2. After removal of 1 base from V and 7 bases from J, the junction contained 11 bases not matched to a gene. Germline lookup yields CDR1 SGHRS and CDR2 YFSETQ. The CDR3 length is 16 residues. This CDR3 is CASSLRPSGAPGTQYF. CDR3 in DNA: TGCGCCAGCAGCTTGCGCCCTAGCGGGGCCCCGGGGACCCAGTACTTC.